This entry lists 29 T cell receptor beta chains sequenced from one sample in a study of early T cells in non-severe SARS-CoV-2 infection. TCRdb processed the 5' RACE reads anew with MiXCR; each CDR3 protein has one entry. The repertoire holds roughly 65,000 distinct CDR3 sequences, with roughly a tenth as singletons. Sequenced input: whole blood. The receptors were sampled from an adult who was a healthcare worker with PCR-confirmed SARS-CoV-2 infection or an uninfected control (not recorded which).

The chain links TRBV7-2 to TRBJ2-2, with no clear D. The CDR3 totals 13 residues. V shed 5 bases and J shed 6 bases, with 10 bases lying between them. Germline CDR1 reads SGHTA; CDR2 reads FQGNSA. This CDR3 is CASSLSRAGELFF. In DNA, the CDR3 is TGTGCCAGCAGCCTCTCCCGGGCCGGGGAGCTGTTTTTT.

This clonotype came up many times. The chain links TRBV20-1 to TRBJ2-3; 8 bases map to TRBD2. Germline values: CDR1 DFQATT, CDR2 SNEGSKA (reference sequence). V lost 3 bases and J lost 1; bases outside the gene matches: 0. The CDR3 has 13 amino acids. As DNA, the CDR3 is TGCAGTGCTAGCGGGAGGGGCACAGATACGCAGTATTTT. It is translated as CSASGRGTDTQYF.

This clonotype was detected only a few times. The CDR3 loop is CASRQNGLAGLDTQYF. The CDR3 region has the DNA TGTGCCAGCAGGCAAAACGGACTAGCGGGACTTGATACGCAGTATTTT. The chain combines TRBV3-1 with TRBJ2-3; 12 bases are shared with TRBD2. The trim removed 6 bases at V and 6 bases at J, leaving 10 bases unmatched. Germline V gene data show CDR1 as LGHDT and CDR2 as YNNKEL (reference sequence). The CDR3 is made up of 16 amino acids.

The chain employs TRBV4-1 and TRBJ2-5, with D perhaps TRBD2 (5 bases). Trimming shortened V by 2 bases and J by 4 bases, and 23 bases separated the two germline ends. This CDR3 has 18 amino acids. The germline V gene encodes CDR1 MGHRA and CDR2 YSYEKL. The CDR3: CASSQSLSGVFLRETQYF. In DNA form, the CDR3 reads TGCGCCAGCAGCCAAAGCTTGAGCGGAGTTTTTCTGAGAGAGACCCAGTACTTC.

In this sample, this clonotype turned up a few times. J is TRBJ1-1 and V is TRBV12-3 or TRBV12-4; D gene unclear. The CDR3 is 13 amino acids. V lost 2 bases and J lost 2, with 6 bases in between. The chain's CDR3 is CASSLKGNTEAFF. CDR3 DNA sequence: TGTGCCAGCAGTTTAAAGGGAAACACTGAAGCTTTCTTT.

This clonotype has ten or more counts. The chain recombines TRBV28 with TRBJ2-1, with D possibly matching TRBD2 (5 bases). The ends were cut back, 7 bases at V and 8 bases at J, with 15 bases in the middle. Germline values: CDR1 MDHEN, CDR2 SYDVKM. The length of the CDR3 is 13 residues. The CDR3 coding sequence is TGTGCCAGCATGGGGAGTTCCCTACATGAGCAGTTCTTC. Translated: CASMGSSLHEQFF. The full variable domain, its missing parts supplied by reference TRBV28 and TRBJ2-1, is DVKVTQSSRYLVKRTGEKVFLECVQDMDHENMFWYRQDPGLGLRLIYFSYDVKMKEKGDIPEGYSVSREKKERFSLILESASTNQTSMYLCASMGSSLHEQFFGPGTRLTVL.

The genes are TRBV7-2 and TRBJ1-5; perhaps TRBD1 as D (5 bases). The CDR3 sequence is 14 residues long. V lost 5 bases and J 5 bases, leaving 13 bases between the germline ends. CDR1 and CDR2 (germline): SGHTA, FQGNSA. The CDR3 region is CASSVQGRYQPQHF. The CDR3 region has the DNA TGTGCCAGCAGCGTTCAGGGTCGGTATCAGCCCCAGCATTTT.

This clonotype was counted ten times or more. The chain joins TRBV28 to TRBJ1-1, with 7 bases lining up with TRBD1. The length of the CDR3 is 13 residues. Germline V gene data show CDR1 as MDHEN and CDR2 as SYDVKM. V shed 4 bases and J 6 bases; nucleotides not matched to a gene: 5. The CDR3 DNA reads TGTGCCAGCAGTTCTATTACAGGGGCTGAAGCTTTCTTT. Amino acid sequence: CASSSITGAEAFF.

This clonotype was counted many times. The chain recombines TRBV11-2 with TRBJ2-7, with no clear D. The CDR3 sequence is 14 residues long. Germline V gene data show CDR1 as SGHAT and CDR2 as FQNNGV. Between the trimmed V and J ends, which lost 3 bases and 5 bases, there was a span of 14 bases. CDR3 nucleotides: TGTGCCAGCAGCTTTGGCTCCTCTAAGAACGAGCAGTACTTC. Amino acid sequence: CASSFGSSKNEQYF.

Only a few counts were recorded for this clonotype. The V gene is TRBV4-3, the J gene TRBJ2-7; D may be TRBD2 (6 bases). Per germline, CDR1 LGHNA and CDR2 YSLEER. Trimming took off 0 bases at V and 9 bases at J, with 9 bases between the two ends. The CDR3 contains 12 residues. The CDR3 DNA reads TGCGCCAGCAGCCAAGACGGGAGAGTGCAGTACTTC. Translating it yields CASSQDGRVQYF.

This clonotype appeared a few times. The rearrangement uses TRBV13 and TRBJ2-7; D remains ambiguous. The CDR3 has 13 amino acids. Per the germline V gene, CDR1 is PRHDT and CDR2 is FYEKMQ (reference sequence). Trimming stripped 5 bases from V and 2 bases from J, with 10 bases between. The CDR3 sequence: CASSPGEPYEQYF. The CDR3 coding sequence is TGTGCCAGCAGCCCCGGTGAGCCCTACGAGCAGTACTTC.

This chain links TRBV10-1 with TRBJ2-1; 8 bases fit TRBD2. In germline, CDR1 is WNHNN, CDR2 SYGVQD (reference sequence). This CDR3 contains 14 residues. The junction had 2 bases not matched to a gene; V was cut back by 5 bases and J by 2 bases. CDR3 residues: CASSSGSPYNEQFF. DNA for the CDR3: TGCGCCAGCAGTAGCGGGAGCCCCTACAATGAGCAGTTCTTC.

The CDR3 protein is CASRFSREDQKFF. The CDR3 nucleotides are TGTGCCAGCAGATTCTCGCGGGAGGACCAAAAGTTCTTC. The rearrangement uses TRBV7-9 and TRBJ2-1, with 8 bases that match TRBD2. This CDR3 has 13 amino acids. In germline, CDR1 is SEHNR, CDR2 FQNEAQ (reference sequence). V shed 6 bases, J shed 14 bases, and the junction held 12 bases outside the gene matches.

There are a few counts of this clonotype. V is TRBV28 and J is TRBJ2-3; TRBD2 might be the D (5 bases). Germline assignment: CDR1 MDHEN and CDR2 SYDVKM. This CDR3 is built from 15 residues. V gave up 3 bases and J gave up 0 bases, with 10 bases separating them. The DNA for the CDR3 is TGTGCCAGCAGTTTTGCCGGCGGGAGCACAGATACGCAGTATTTT. The encoded protein is CASSFAGGSTDTQYF.

This clonotype was recorded only once. The chain links TRBV6-5 to TRBJ2-5; D is unresolved. CDR3 length equals 9 residues. Trimming stripped 7 bases from V and 5 bases from J, with 2 bases between. Germline CDR1 and CDR2: MNHEY and SVGAGI. The CDR3 nucleotides are TGTGCCAGCACGGAGACCCAGTACTTC. Protein product: CASTETQYF.

In its sample, this clonotype was seen many times. The rearrangement uses TRBV7-7 and TRBJ2-1, with D hard to call. CDR1 is SSHAT, CDR2 FNYEAQ, per germline (reference sequence). Trimming took 0 bases from V and 6 from J, leaving 6 bases between them. This CDR3 contains 13 residues. CDR3 in DNA: TGTGCCAGCAGCTTAGCCCTGTTCAATGAGCAGTTCTTC. Amino acid sequence: CASSLALFNEQFF. Full variable domain (rest looked up from reference TRBV7-7 and TRBJ2-1): GAGVSQSPRYKVTKRGQDVTLRCDPISSHATLYWYQQALGQGPEFLTYFNYEAQPDKSGLPSDRFSAERPEGSISTLTIQRTEQRDSAMYRCASSLALFNEQFFGPGTRLTVL.

This rearrangement joins TRBV12-3 or TRBV12-4 to TRBJ2-3; D is unclear. The CDR3 totals 12 residues. V lost 5 bases, J lost 7 bases, and 10 bases lay in between. CDR3 amino acids: CASSPLRNTQYF. Here the CDR3 DNA reads TGTGCCAGCAGTCCTCTAAGGAATACGCAGTATTTT.

J is TRBJ1-6 and V is TRBV4-3; D gene ambiguous. The CDR3 sequence is 13 residues long. In germline, CDR1 is LGHNA, CDR2 YSLEER. V was shortened by 1 base and J by 10 bases, with 8 bases between the two germline ends. The CDR3 DNA reads TGCGCCAGCAGCCAAGTTCCCCGGTCACCCCTCCACTTT. Its protein is CASSQVPRSPLHF.

The chain joins TRBV13 to TRBJ1-3; maybe TRBD1 (5 bases). The V and J ends lost 5 bases and 8 bases respectively, with 16 bases between them. Germline CDR1 reads PRHDT; CDR2 reads FYEKMQ (reference sequence). This CDR3 comprises 14 residues. CDR3 coding DNA: TGTGCCAGCAGCGGAAACAGGTATACGGACACCATATATTTT. Residues: CASSGNRYTDTIYF.

This clonotype was seen repeatedly, ten times or more. This chain joins TRBV6-6 and TRBJ1-5, with unresolved D. Trimming pared 6 bases from V and 6 bases from J, leaving 12 bases between. This CDR3 has 13 amino acids. Germline lookup yields CDR1 MNHNY and CDR2 SVGAGI (reference sequence). CDR3 sequence reads: CASRPREGQPQHF. For the CDR3, the DNA is TGTGCCAGCAGGCCTCGTGAGGGTCAGCCCCAGCATTTT.

This rearrangement joins TRBV24-1 to TRBJ2-2; D not resolved. The CDR3 is made up of 14 amino acids. Germline lookup yields CDR1 KGHDR and CDR2 SFDVKD. Between the trimmed V and J ends, which lost 3 bases and 6 bases, there was a span of 10 bases. The CDR3 is CATSDPQSPGELFF. In nucleotides, the CDR3 is TGTGCCACCAGTGATCCCCAATCCCCCGGGGAGCTGTTTTTT.

The J gene is TRBJ2-7, the V gene TRBV7-9; 8 positions agree with TRBD2. CDR1 is SEHNR, CDR2 FQNEAQ, per germline (reference sequence). This CDR3 is 14 amino acids long. With V trimmed by 5 bases and J by 6 bases, 9 bases remained unmatched. The CDR3, as DNA: TGTGCCAGCAGCCGAGCGAGCCTAGCGGGCGAGCAGTACTTC. Translation: CASSRASLAGEQYF. Full variable domain (missing parts from reference TRBV7-9 and TRBJ2-7): DTGVSQNPRHKITKRGQNVTFRCDPISEHNRLYWYRQTLGQGPEFLTYFQNEAQLEKSRLLSDRFSAERPKGSFSTLEIQRTEQGDSAMYLCASSRASLAGEQYFGPGTRLTVT.

This clonotype has a count of ten or more. This chain links TRBV3-1 with TRBJ2-1; D unclear. V shed 0 bases and J shed 13 bases, with 10 bases lying between them. CDR1 and CDR2 (germline): LGHDT, YNNKEL (reference sequence). The CDR3 runs 12 residues. The DNA for the CDR3 is TGTGCCAGCAGCCAAGATCGTGGTTCCCAGTTCTTC. Protein: CASSQDRGSQFF.

This clonotype was detected only a few times. The rearrangement joins TRBV10-3 to TRBJ2-7; 14 bases fit TRBD2. The CDR3 totals 16 residues. The trim removed 4 bases at V and 7 bases at J, leaving 9 bases unmatched. Germline CDR1 is ENHRY and CDR2 is SYGVKD. CDR3 bases: TGTGCCATCAGTGCCGGGGGACTAGCGGGAGCGGGGGAGCAGTACTTC. It is translated as CAISAGGLAGAGEQYF.

The CDR3 nucleotides read TGTGCCAGCAGCTTATCATGGTCCAGCGGGAGGGCCAGGTACGAGCAGTACTTC. Translated, it gives CASSLSWSSGRARYEQYF. This chain links TRBV7-2 with TRBJ2-7; TRBD2 agrees at 10 bases. The V gene's germline CDR1 is SGHTA and CDR2 FQGNSA. The trim removed 2 bases at V and 4 bases at J, leaving 14 bases unmatched. The CDR3 spans 18 residues.

This clonotype appeared a few times. The J gene is TRBJ2-3, the V gene TRBV12-3 or TRBV12-4, with 11 bases lining up with TRBD2. The CDR3 is 15 amino acids. The V segment lost 7 bases and the J segment 4 bases; nucleotides outside the gene matches: 7. CDR3 sequence reads: CASKELAGGSDTQYF. Here the CDR3 DNA reads TGTGCCAGCAAGGAGCTAGCGGGAGGCTCAGATACGCAGTATTTT.

This clonotype came up a few times. The rearrangement joins TRBV7-9 to TRBJ2-1; D ambiguous. With 4 bases removed from V and 3 bases from J, the gap between germline ends came to 4 bases. The CDR3 is made up of 12 amino acids. CDR1 SEHNR and CDR2 FQNEAQ come from the germline V gene (reference sequence). CDR3 nucleotide sequence: TGTGCCAGCAGCTCGGTCTACAATGAGCAGTTCTTC. This sequence encodes CASSSVYNEQFF.

This clonotype was found a few times. The chain employs TRBV29-1 and TRBJ2-3, with 7 bases matching TRBD1. Germline V gives CDR1 SQVTM, CDR2 ANQGSEA. Unmatched junction bases numbered 6, after V lost 3 bases and J lost 3 bases. There are 14 residues in the CDR3. The CDR3 nucleotides read TGCAGCGTTGAGAGGGGGCGATGGACAGATACGCAGTATTTT. It codes for CSVERGRWTDTQYF.

The chain recombines TRBV12-3 or TRBV12-4 with TRBJ2-7, with a weak D call TRBD1 (5 bases). The CDR3 runs 14 residues. The V and J ends lost 7 bases and 1 base respectively, with 14 bases between them. CDR3 sequence reads: CASTVGTGSYEQYF. The CDR3 nucleotides read TGTGCCAGCACCGTGGGCACAGGTTCCTACGAGCAGTACTTC.